This is a list of T cell receptor beta chains from one sample in a study of pediatric ulcerative colitis. Here immunoSEQ multiplex PCR was the method, and the copy in TCRdb shows in-frame clones only, minus some. The sample consists of approximately 60,000 clones, 86% of them appearing once. The sequencing sample was made of blood. The receptors were sampled from a boy younger than 18 with severe ulcerative colitis. Both conserved end residues are part of each CDR3. The order of the fields is J gene, V gene, CDR3 protein.

J gene: TRBJ1-1
V gene: TRBV4-1
CDR3 protein: CASSQGFGNTEAFF

J gene: TRBJ1-1
V gene: TRBV11-2
CDR3 protein: CASSFGTGGMNTEAFF

J gene: TRBJ2-3
V gene: TRBV6-4
CDR3 protein: CASSGGRDTDTQYF

J gene: TRBJ2-2
V gene: TRBV5-1
CDR3 protein: CASSLPRMTGDSGSGTGELFF

J gene: TRBJ1-1
V gene: TRBV10-3
CDR3 protein: CATKGTGTAATEAFF

J gene: TRBJ2-3
V gene: TRBV7-2
CDR3 protein: CASSLMCLRGCTDTQYF

J gene: TRBJ2-1
V gene: TRBV30
CDR3 protein: CAWSTGPSGYEQFF

J gene: TRBJ2-3
V gene: TRBV20-1
CDR3 protein: CSVFGSDTQYF

J gene: TRBJ2-7
V gene: TRBV6-1
CDR3 protein: CASSEALEQYF

J gene: TRBJ2-7
V gene: TRBV30
CDR3 protein: CAWMEGSTYEQYF

J gene: TRBJ2-7
V gene: TRBV11-3
CDR3 protein: CASSLESGEYEQYF

J gene: TRBJ2-7
V gene: TRBV7-2
CDR3 protein: CASSTALAGSSYEQYF

J gene: TRBJ1-3
V gene: TRBV6-6
CDR3 protein: CASSALQGAGNTIYF

J gene: TRBJ2-7
V gene: TRBV6-1
CDR3 protein: CASSDVFRARTSYEQYF

J gene: TRBJ2-7
V gene: TRBV7-9
CDR3 protein: CASSLGTSRYEQYF

J gene: TRBJ2-1
V gene: TRBV14
CDR3 protein: CASSHTPGTGSYNEQFF

J gene: TRBJ1-5
V gene: TRBV2
CDR3 protein: CASSGSGRDQPQHF

J gene: TRBJ2-1
V gene: TRBV5-8
CDR3 protein: CASSLYRGDNEQFF

J gene: TRBJ1-4
V gene: TRBV30
CDR3 protein: CAWTQGAGSEKLFF

J gene: TRBJ1-2
V gene: TRBV5-8
CDR3 protein: CASSLTGAGYGYTF

J gene: TRBJ2-2
V gene: TRBV9
CDR3 protein: CASSVVEGELFF

J gene: TRBJ2-5
V gene: TRBV5-4
CDR3 protein: CASSLASGQETQYF

J gene: TRBJ1-4
V gene: TRBV7-9
CDR3 protein: CASSPRQGEPEKLFF

J gene: TRBJ2-1
V gene: TRBV19
CDR3 protein: CASSIDSGSYNEQFF

J gene: TRBJ2-7
V gene: TRBV29-1
CDR3 protein: CSVGDEGYEQYF